This T cell receptor beta chain emerged from a study of Ad26.COV2.S vaccination and SARS-CoV-2 variants listed by TCRdb under 2021. Study-level background: Vaccine-arm donors were drawn from COV1001, a multicentre, randomized, double-blind, placebo-controlled phase I-IIa trial of Ad26.COV2.S in healthy adults. Ad26.COV2.S was administered intramuscularly at 5 x 10^10 or 1 x 10^11 viral particles, either as a single shot or as two shots given 56 days apart. The specificity and breadth of SARS-CoV-2-reactive T cell receptors after Ad26.COV2.S vaccination were assessed by TCRbeta repertoire sequencing. The TCR-sequenced set comprised about 32 samples: approximately 19 Ad26.COV2.S vaccine recipients, 5 placebo recipients and 8 SARS-CoV-2 convalescent individuals. Trial participants were randomized into five groups of five: low-dose or high-dose Ad26.COV2.S given once or twice, or placebo on both occasions. Investigators remained blinded to trial group allocation during experiments and outcome assessment.

The treatment or condition label of this sample denotes: 15 to 20 received Ad26.COV2.S at low or high dose, single or two shots; 5 received placebo; per-sample allocation not given. Repertoires of vaccine and placebo recipients were sequenced from samples taken on day 63 after the first injection. Between 29 July and 7 August 2020, Cohort 1b enrolled 25 adults aged 18-55 years at one site in Boston, USA. Ad26.COV2.S consisted of a replication-incompetent adenovirus type 26 vector by which a prefusion-stabilized SARS-CoV-2 spike protein from the original Wuhan strain was expressed. Between the V and J ends, shortened by 6 bases and 0 bases respectively, the junction contains 5 bases. The CDR3 goes from the cysteine to the phenylalanine over 12 residues. CDR3 DNA is the only sequence kept; it has 36 bases, read in frame from the first base. CDR1 and CDR2 are drawn from the germline V gene (reference sequence): LNHDA, SQIVND.

About this clone: The antigen this receptor binds is unknown. No per-base quality is available; no much larger clone lies one base away.

The immunoSEQ Assay was used to sequence TCRbeta CDR3 regions. After extraction, genomic DNA underwent amplification by bias-controlled multiplex PCR, followed by high-throughput sequencing. In the source study's methods: To quantify the absolute abundance of every unique TCRbeta CDR3 region, sequences were collapsed and filtered. Usable DNA was measured by amplifying reference genes present in all nucleated cells, and TCRbeta template counts were normalized to that usable DNA to estimate T cell fraction. Repertoire TCRs were annotated as SARS-CoV-2-specific when V gene, CDR3 amino acid sequence and J gene were exactly matched to a known reactive TCR set. MIRA supplied the reference SARS-CoV-2 TCR set, which was filtered for enrichment in COVID-19-positive ImmuneCODE repertoires so that public or cross-reactive TCRs were removed. Using the MIRA antigens, annotated TCRs were further analysed by specific ORF or by position within an ORF. Depth was the summed frequency of annotated unique rearrangements, while breadth was defined as annotated unique rearrangements over total unique productive rearrangements. Group comparisons of TCR breadth used two-sided Wilcoxon rank-sum tests. The clones in this table, taken by TCRdb from immuneACCESS, are in-frame only. Not every clone is retained; where verified, under half of the shortfall comes from an unresolved V gene, and the cause of the rest is unknown. V and J calls and clone size are those listed in that table; D and trimming were worked out from the DNA. The sample contains around 300,000 clones, less than 90% of them found a single time. The top ten clonotypes cover 6.4% of the sample.

Study-wide findings and limitations: Vaccine and placebo recipients had similar non-spike TCR breadth, a finding consistent with the vaccine containing only spike. The authors noted that total T cell responses may have been underestimated by the TCR breadth and depth analyses. Substantial breadth of spike-specific CD8+ and CD4+ T cell responses was reported after vaccination. Ad26.COV2.S recipients had higher spike-specific TCR breadth than placebo recipients (P = 0.0014). The study lacked the statistical power to compare responses across vaccine doses or regimens.

The sample was peripheral blood, taken in a trial of Ad26.COV2.S vaccine versus placebo. The chain is assembled from TRBV19 and TRBJ1-1, with no reliable assignment of the D segment. This TCR was sampled from a person between 18 and 65 years old who received the Ad26.COV2.S COVID-19 vaccine or a placebo. The CDR3 region: CASRGMNTEAFF. The sequenced DNA is TGTGCCAGTAGGGGAATGAACACTGAAGCTTTCTTT.